A selection of T cell receptor beta chains follows, all from one sample in a study of T cell changes during pregnancy in multiple sclerosis. Generated by immunoSEQ multiplex PCR, the TCRdb table keeps only in-frame clones and is missing some. The sample yields 60,000 to 85,000 clones, approximately 91% seen once. The sequences come from peripheral blood, collected in the second trimester of pregnancy. These TCRs come from a female donor with multiple sclerosis, enrolled in a pregnancy study. Each CDR3 is given with its conserved first and last residue. A D gene is named only where the DNA matches it firmly. Expanded clones get a size class; other rows say once, few or many, or leave the size out.

J gene: TRBJ2-5
clone size: .
V gene: TRBV6-5
D gene: .
CDR3 protein: CASLRWETQYF

J gene: TRBJ2-3
clone size: .
V gene: TRBV9
D gene: TRBD2
CDR3 protein: CASSGGGTSGITDTQYF

J gene: TRBJ2-7
clone size: .
V gene: TRBV5-4
D gene: TRBD1
CDR3 protein: CASSLGQGLSYEQYF

J gene: TRBJ1-1
clone size: .
V gene: TRBV6-1
D gene: TRBD1
CDR3 protein: CASSEGTGGTEAFF

J gene: TRBJ1-2
clone size: .
V gene: TRBV12-5
D gene: .
CDR3 protein: CASGQVTGLPYGYTF

J gene: TRBJ2-7
clone size: .
V gene: TRBV28
D gene: TRBD2
CDR3 protein: CASSPPGTSGNYEQYF

J gene: TRBJ1-2
clone size: .
V gene: TRBV7-2
D gene: .
CDR3 protein: CASSQIGGQGYGYTF

J gene: TRBJ2-7
clone size: .
V gene: TRBV9
D gene: TRBD1
CDR3 protein: CASSARTGKGIEQYF

J gene: TRBJ2-1
clone size: .
V gene: TRBV11-2
D gene: TRBD2
CDR3 protein: CASSLVPTSGDVGNEQFF

J gene: TRBJ1-3
clone size: .
V gene: TRBV30
D gene: .
CDR3 protein: CAWRQTSGNTIYF

J gene: TRBJ1-5
clone size: .
V gene: TRBV6-5
D gene: TRBD1
CDR3 protein: CASSYGQGANQPQHF

J gene: TRBJ2-2
clone size: .
V gene: TRBV6-5
D gene: .
CDR3 protein: CASSWQGTGELFF

J gene: TRBJ1-6
clone size: .
V gene: TRBV27
D gene: .
CDR3 protein: CASSPLAPGSPLHF

J gene: TRBJ2-7
clone size: .
V gene: TRBV14
D gene: .
CDR3 protein: CASSQAHYEQYF

J gene: TRBJ1-5
clone size: .
V gene: TRBV7-2
D gene: .
CDR3 protein: CASSQGTERNQPQHF

J gene: TRBJ2-3
clone size: .
V gene: TRBV5-5
D gene: .
CDR3 protein: CASSHPVSDTQYF

J gene: TRBJ1-1
clone size: .
V gene: TRBV11-3
D gene: .
CDR3 protein: CASSFTGNTEAFF

J gene: TRBJ1-2
clone size: .
V gene: TRBV7-9
D gene: .
CDR3 protein: CASSYGGYYGYTF

J gene: TRBJ2-7
clone size: once
V gene: TRBV11-2
D gene: .
CDR3 protein: CASSLAAGKYYEQYF

J gene: TRBJ2-5
clone size: .
V gene: TRBV7-9
D gene: .
CDR3 protein: CASSVSVAPQETQYF

J gene: TRBJ1-1
clone size: .
V gene: TRBV19
D gene: .
CDR3 protein: CASMSLPPYTEAFF

J gene: TRBJ2-1
clone size: few
V gene: TRBV10-3
D gene: TRBD2
CDR3 protein: CAISDSRGGDSYNEQFF

J gene: TRBJ1-2
clone size: .
V gene: TRBV5-8
D gene: .
CDR3 protein: CASSLGGNYGYTF

J gene: TRBJ2-1
clone size: .
V gene: TRBV4-2
D gene: .
CDR3 protein: CASSARGGTYNEQFF

J gene: TRBJ2-7
clone size: .
V gene: TRBV11-2
D gene: TRBD1
CDR3 protein: CASSILTSDRANYEQYF

J gene: TRBJ1-2
clone size: .
V gene: TRBV29-1
D gene: .
CDR3 protein: CSVDPGGKGSYGYTF

J gene: TRBJ2-7
clone size: .
V gene: TRBV19
D gene: .
CDR3 protein: CASSWTAPWGEQYF